The 24 T cell receptor beta chains in this list originate from one sample, sequenced in a study of blood T cell repertoires in COVID-19. Sequencing used immunoSEQ multiplex PCR; TCRdb keeps in-frame clones, though not all of them. The sample consists of under 200,000 clones, approximately 87% of them appearing once. Sequenced material: peripheral blood. The receptor source for this set is a woman aged 55-70 years with COVID-19, enrolled during active disease.

This chain uses TRBV25-1 with TRBJ1-4; D unclear. CDR3 length: 13 residues. With 1 base removed from V and 12 bases from J, the gap between germline ends came to 12 bases. The germline V gene has CDR1 MGHDK and CDR2 SYGVNS. For the CDR3, the DNA is TGTGCCAGCAGTGAATTCGGCCTTCGGGAACTGTTTTTT. Its protein product is CASSEFGLRELFF.

V is TRBV30 and J is TRBJ2-5; a weak D match, TRBD2 (6 bases). Germline CDR1 and CDR2: GTSNPN and SVGIG (reference sequence). V dropped 2 bases and J dropped 9 bases, with 16 bases sitting between them. CDR3 length: 13 amino acids. Written as DNA, the CDR3 is TGTGCCTGGAGTCGTGGAGTAGGAGGGGCCCAGTACTTC. As protein: CAWSRGVGGAQYF.

This chain links TRBV5-1 with TRBJ1-4; D remains ambiguous. CDR1 SGHRS and CDR2 YFSETQ come from the germline V gene. This CDR3 region has 14 residues. Trimming pared 0 bases from V and 3 bases from J, leaving 6 bases between. CDR3 in DNA: TGCGCCAGCAGCTTGGAACAGCCTAATGAAAAACTGTTTTTT. It specifies CASSLEQPNEKLFF.

This clone was recorded once. This chain links TRBV6-5 with TRBJ1-1; possible D gene TRBD1, 5 bases. Germline CDR1 reads MNHEY; CDR2 reads SVGAGI. Trimming stripped 0 bases from V and 6 bases from J, with 14 bases between. This CDR3 has 15 residues. CDR3 nucleotide sequence: TGTGCCAGCAGTTACTCGTGGGGACGCGGGGCTGAAGCTTTCTTT. This encodes CASSYSWGRGAEAFF.

The CDR3 sequence is CASSSRVWREFF. The CDR3 DNA sequence: TGTGCCAGCAGCTCCCGAGTCTGGAGGGAGTTCTTC. The chain has TRBV5-6 and TRBJ2-1, with D maybe TRBD2 (6 bases). This CDR3 is 12 amino acids long. Trimming stripped 3 bases from V and 14 bases from J, with 15 bases between. The germline V gene has CDR1 SGHDT and CDR2 YYEEEE. Full variable domain (rest looked up from reference TRBV5-6 and TRBJ2-1): DAGVTQSPTHLIKTRGQQVTLRCSPKSGHDTVSWYQQALGQGPQFIFQYYEEEERQRGNFPDRFSGHQFPNYSSELNVNALLLGDSALYLCASSSRVWREFFGPGTRLTVL.

The J gene is TRBJ1-2, the V gene TRBV29-1; 8 bases line up with TRBD1. V lost 3 bases and J lost 8; bases outside the gene matches: 8. CDR1 and CDR2 from the germline V gene are SQVTM and ANQGSEA. The CDR3 runs 13 residues. The CDR3 is CSVDPQGVDGYTF. The CDR3 DNA follows: TGCAGCGTTGACCCACAGGGGGTCGACGGCTACACCTTC.

The chain employs TRBV4-1 and TRBJ1-4, with TRBD1 matching 7 bases. The germline V gene encodes CDR1 MGHRA and CDR2 YSYEKL. CDR3 length: 14 amino acids. Trimming took 6 bases from V and 7 from J; bases not matched to a gene: 8. The CDR3 region is CASRLGGVGEKLFF. In nucleotides, the CDR3 is TGCGCCAGCAGGTTAGGGGGCGTCGGTGAAAAACTGTTTTTT.

This clone was found once. The chain joins TRBV10-1 to TRBJ1-2; D is perhaps TRBD1 (5 bases). The CDR3 extends over 13 amino acids. Trimming took 0 bases from V and 7 from J, leaving 9 bases between them. Germline CDR1 and CDR2: WNHNN and SYGVQD (reference sequence). The CDR3 nucleotides are TGCGCCAGCAGTGAGTCGCGGCAGGGTGGCTACACCTTC. This sequence encodes CASSESRQGGYTF.

The count of this clone is one. This chain links TRBV7-2 with TRBJ2-1; D might be TRBD2 (5 bases). Germline V gene lookup returns CDR1 SGHTA and CDR2 FQGNSA. This CDR3 comprises 15 residues. Trimming stripped 3 bases from V and 6 bases from J, with 15 bases between. The CDR3 coding sequence is TGTGCCAGCAGCTTTGTGACCCTTAGCGTCAATGAGCAGTTCTTC. Protein: CASSFVTLSVNEQFF.

This clone was recorded a few times. The J gene is TRBJ1-6, the V gene TRBV6-5; TRBD1 matches 9 bases. V shed 2 bases and J 8 bases; nucleotides not matched to a gene: 7. The germline V gene has CDR1 MNHEY and CDR2 SVGAGI. This CDR3 is 16 amino acids long. In DNA, the CDR3 is TGTGCCAGCAGTTACGCGGACAGGGGAAGCGATTCACCCCTCCACTTT. Translated, it gives CASSYADRGSDSPLHF.

The chain couples TRBV5-6 to TRBJ2-5; no reliable D call. Trimming removed 2 bases at V and 1 base at J, with 15 bases between. Germline CDR1 and CDR2: SGHDT and YYEEEE. The CDR3 totals 16 residues. The DNA of the CDR3 is TGTGCCAGCAGCTTAACGGTTTCCAGGTCCCAAGAGACCCAGTACTTC. It translates to CASSLTVSRSQETQYF.

The chain links TRBV4-3 to TRBJ2-2; 12 nucleotides agree with TRBD2. CDR3 length: 18 residues. The V gene end was trimmed by 2 bases and the J gene end by 5 bases; junction bases not matched to a gene: 9. The V gene's germline CDR1 is LGHNA and CDR2 YSLEER. The DNA of the CDR3 is TGCGCCAGCAGCCAACGACTAGCGGGAGACCGATGGACCGGGGAGCTGTTTTTT. Translating it yields CASSQRLAGDRWTGELFF.

The CDR3 bases are TGCAGTGCTAGTCCCCTAGCGGGAGGGCCCTCCTACAATGAGCAGTTCTTC. Protein: CSASPLAGGPSYNEQFF. The chain recombines TRBV20-1 with TRBJ2-1, with 12 bases matching TRBD2. V lost 3 bases, J lost 0 bases, and 6 bases stayed unmatched. The germline gives CDR1 DFQATT, CDR2 SNEGSKA (reference sequence). The length of the CDR3 is 17 residues.

The rearrangement links TRBV30 to TRBJ1-6; possible D gene TRBD1, 6 bases. The V gene lost 5 bases and the J gene lost 7 bases, with 21 bases spanning the gap. CDR1 and CDR2 from the germline V gene are GTSNPN and SVGIG (reference sequence). The CDR3 is 16 residues long. CDR3 DNA: TGTGCCTGGGGACGCTTTTCAGGGGATTGGAATTCACCCCTCCACTTT. The encoded protein is CAWGRFSGDWNSPLHF.

The V call is TRBV6-5, the J call TRBJ2-1; D ambiguous. The CDR3 runs 13 residues. Trimming took 8 bases from V and 0 from J, leaving 8 bases between them. The V gene's germline CDR1 is MNHEY and CDR2 SVGAGI. CDR3 in DNA: TGTGCCAGCGGTAGGAGCTCCTACAATGAGCAGTTCTTC. Residues: CASGRSSYNEQFF.

The chain links TRBV5-1 to TRBJ2-4; 9 bases map to TRBD1. There are 17 residues in the CDR3. CDR1 is SGHRS, CDR2 YFSETQ, per germline. After removal of 2 bases from V and 0 bases from J, the junction contained 6 bases not matched to a gene. This CDR3 is CASSLTGTGLAKNIQYF. CDR3 DNA sequence: TGCGCCAGCAGCTTAACCGGGACAGGGTTAGCCAAAAACATTCAGTACTTC.

The chain is built from TRBV9 and TRBJ1-1; 11 positions match TRBD1. CDR1 and CDR2 from the germline V gene are SGDLS and YYNGEE. The junction had 5 bases not matched to a gene; V was cut back by 4 bases and J by 3 bases. The CDR3 spans 15 residues. The CDR3 nucleotides read TGTGCCAGCAGCAGGGACAGGGGGAGGGACACTGAAGCTTTCTTT. Translating gives CASSRDRGRDTEAFF.

The chain joins TRBV9 to TRBJ2-3; D possibly corresponds to TRBD1 (6 bases). Germline V gives CDR1 SGDLS, CDR2 YYNGEE. The V gene lost 3 bases and the J gene lost 2 bases, with 19 bases spanning the gap. This CDR3 is 17 amino acids long. CDR3 loop: CASSASQGRGFTDTQYF. CDR3 DNA: TGTGCCAGCAGCGCCTCACAGGGTAGGGGCTTCACAGATACGCAGTATTTT.

This clone was seen only once. This rearrangement joins TRBV5-6 to TRBJ2-7; TRBD1 matches 10 bases. V was pared by 4 bases and J by 3 bases, with 7 bases of the junction left unmatched. CDR3 length: 15 amino acids. From germline, CDR1 is SGHDT and CDR2 YYEEEE. This chain's CDR3 is CASSPGQGTGYEQYF. The CDR3 bases are TGTGCCAGCAGCCCGGGACAGGGGACTGGCTACGAGCAGTACTTC.

The rearrangement uses TRBV30 and TRBJ1-5; 9 bases are a match to TRBD1. Losses at the gene ends were 3 bases for V and 0 bases for J; bases not matched to a gene: 15. CDR3 size: 19 residues. CDR1 GTSNPN and CDR2 SVGIG come from the germline V gene (reference sequence). The CDR3 region is CAWSQSGTGPVYSNQPQHF. The CDR3 coding sequence is TGTGCCTGGAGCCAATCCGGGACAGGGCCTGTTTATAGCAATCAGCCCCAGCATTTT.

V usage is TRBV7-9 and J usage is TRBJ2-1; TRBD1 aligns across 7 bases. Trimming at V came to 1 base and at J to 4 bases, leaving 1 base not matched to a gene. This CDR3 region has 14 residues. Germline CDR1 and CDR2: SEHNR and FQNEAQ (reference sequence). The CDR3 nucleotides read TGTGCCAGCAGCTTAGAGGGACAGTACAATGAGCAGTTCTTC. Translation: CASSLEGQYNEQFF. The full variable domain, its missing parts supplied by reference TRBV7-9 and TRBJ2-1, is DTGVSQNPRHKITKRGQNVTFRCDPISEHNRLYWYRQTLGQGPEFLTYFQNEAQLEKSRLLSDRFSAERPKGSFSTLEIQRTEQGDSAMYLCASSLEGQYNEQFFGPGTRLTVL.

The J gene is TRBJ1-4, the V gene TRBV28, with 7 positions matching TRBD1. The germline V gene encodes CDR1 MDHEN and CDR2 SYDVKM. This CDR3 contains 14 residues. V was pared by 6 bases and J by 6 bases, with 7 bases of the junction left unmatched. The CDR3 sequence: CASSSGTVDEKLFF. The CDR3 coding sequence is TGTGCCAGCAGCTCCGGGACAGTAGATGAAAAACTGTTTTTT.

The chain combines TRBV6-5 with TRBJ1-1, with D possibly TRBD1 on 5 matching bases. This CDR3 spans 13 amino acids. Deletions cut 6 bases from V and 1 base from J, with 9 bases between. CDR1 and CDR2 (germline): MNHEY, SVGAGI. The CDR3 loop reads CASRIQANTEAFF. CDR3 bases: TGTGCCAGCAGGATACAGGCGAACACTGAAGCTTTCTTT.

This clone appeared a single time. The J gene is TRBJ1-3, the V gene TRBV15, with D possibly matching TRBD1 (5 bases). Germline CDR1 LNHNV, CDR2 YYDKDF (reference sequence). The CDR3 covers 14 residues. The germline V and J ends were trimmed by 1 base and 6 bases, with 10 bases remaining between them. CDR3 coding DNA: TGTGCCACCAGCAGAGCAGGGTTTGAAAACACCATATATTTT. The encoded protein is CATSRAGFENTIYF.